This passage covers 3 T cell receptor beta chains from one sample sequenced in a study of regulatory T cells in long-lasting Graves disease. Time point noted: persistent/refractory GD, antithyroid drugs over 5 years with positive TRAb. Generation of the TCR library employed RNA extracted from PBMCs. Through Arm-PCR of CDR3 regions and iRepertoire HTBI primers, TCR beta libraries were built. TCRdb used MiXCR to reprocess the multiplex PCR reads, holding one entry per CDR3 protein. The table lists 300,000 to 500,000 distinct CDR3 sequences, 20% to 25% of them singletons. The material was peripheral blood mononuclear cells (PBMCs), obtained when the disease was refractory, from a patient treated with antithyroid drugs. These receptors all stem from a female donor with Graves disease.

At least ten counts were recorded for this clonotype. The gene calls are TRBV7-2 and TRBJ2-5; unclear D gene. V was shortened by 1 base and J by 5 bases, with 5 bases between the two germline ends. CDR1 is SGHTA, CDR2 FQGNSA, per germline. This CDR3 is built from 12 residues. Written as DNA, the CDR3 is TGTGCCAGCAGCTTAGACGGGGAGACCCAGTACTTC. Its protein product is CASSLDGETQYF.

The rearrangement uses TRBV19 and TRBJ1-2; TRBD1 agrees at 8 bases. This CDR3 comprises 15 residues. CDR1 is LNHDA and CDR2 is SQIVND in the germline V gene (reference sequence). The ends lost 6 bases at V and 3 bases at J; junction bases unmatched: 9. The CDR3 loop reads CASRTDREAHYGYTF. The DNA of the CDR3 is TGTGCCAGTAGGACGGACAGGGAAGCACACTATGGCTACACCTTC.

This clonotype was detected a few times. This chain uses TRBV29-1 with TRBJ1-1; D ambiguous. In germline, CDR1 is SQVTM, CDR2 ANQGSEA. The CDR3 length is 12 residues. The germline V and J ends were trimmed by 6 bases and 0 bases, with 8 bases remaining between them. The DNA of the CDR3 is TGCAGCGTATCGCAGATGAACACTGAAGCTTTCTTT. It is translated as CSVSQMNTEAFF.